Below, one T cell receptor beta chain is given with its context. Germline values: CDR1 SGHVS, CDR2 FQNEAQ. With 5 bases clipped from V and 3 bases from J, the junction kept 11 bases outside the gene matches. The CDR3 is 17 amino acids. The data are from a study of blood T cell repertoires in COVID-19. The repertoire was sequenced with immunoSEQ multiplex PCR; TCRdb's copy has only in-frame clones and lacks some. The sample comprises over 90,000 clones, around 81% of which are singletons, and 4.5% to 5.5% rests with the top ten. This TCR derives from an elderly man with COVID-19, enrolled during active disease. The source material was peripheral blood. The V call is TRBV7-8, the J call TRBJ2-5, with 11 nucleotides matching TRBD1. DNA of the CDR3: TGTGCCAGCAGCCTAGGATGGACAGGGGGCTCTGAAGAGACCCAGTACTTC. Protein sequence: CASSLGWTGGSEETQYF.